This is a list of T cell receptor beta chains from one sample in a study of cytomegalovirus exposure and HLA in healthy donors. TCRdb keeps only in-frame clones here, not all; method: immunoSEQ multiplex PCR. The repertoire holds 75,000 to 100,000 clones, around 77% seen once, with more than 3% in the top ten. Sequencing was done on a sample of PBMCs. The receptors derive from a man aged 35-49 years in good health and CMV-seronegative. The CDR3 runs from the conserved cysteine through the conserved F or W. D genes are given only for firm matches. Clone size is given for some rows only: seen once, a few or many times, or a class if the clone is expanded.

cdr3_nt: TGTGCCAGTAGTCCCCAGACAGATAGCAATCAGCCCCAGCATTTT
cdr3_aa: CASSPQTDSNQPQHF
v_call: TRBV19
j_call: TRBJ1-5
d_call: -
clone_size: -

cdr3_nt: TGCGCCAGCAGCCTACCTCCCGGGGAGCTGTTTTTT
cdr3_aa: CASSLPPGELFF
v_call: TRBV5-1
j_call: TRBJ2-2
d_call: -
clone_size: -

cdr3_nt: TGCGCCAGCAGCCAAGACCCAGGACTAGCGGGACTCACCGGGGAGCTGTTTTTT
cdr3_aa: CASSQDPGLAGLTGELFF
v_call: TRBV4-1
j_call: TRBJ2-2
d_call: TRBD2
clone_size: few

cdr3_nt: TGCAGCGTTGAGGCGGGACGGGGCGAGCAGTACTTC
cdr3_aa: CSVEAGRGEQYF
v_call: TRBV29-1
j_call: TRBJ2-7
d_call: -
clone_size: -

cdr3_nt: TGTGCCACCAGCAGACCCTTAGAGGGCTACACCTTC
cdr3_aa: CATSRPLEGYTF
v_call: TRBV15
j_call: TRBJ1-2
d_call: -
clone_size: -

cdr3_nt: TGTGCCAGCAGCTTAGTCGGCGGCGGGTCCTACGAGCAGTACTTC
cdr3_aa: CASSLVGGGSYEQYF
v_call: TRBV11-1
j_call: TRBJ2-7
d_call: -
clone_size: -

cdr3_nt: TGTGCCAGCAGCCAAGATTACTCCGGGACTACGAAGGGCAATGAGCAGTTCTTC
cdr3_aa: CASSQDYSGTTKGNEQFF
v_call: TRBV14
j_call: TRBJ2-1
d_call: TRBD2
clone_size: -

cdr3_nt: TGTGCCAGCAGTCCACAGGGGACGTCGTACAATGAGCAGTTCTTC
cdr3_aa: CASSPQGTSYNEQFF
v_call: TRBV5-4
j_call: TRBJ2-1
d_call: TRBD1
clone_size: -

cdr3_nt: TGTGCCAGCACCGGGCGGGGGGCTACTGGCTACACCTTC
cdr3_aa: CASTGRGATGYTF
v_call: TRBV2
j_call: TRBJ1-2
d_call: -
clone_size: -

cdr3_nt: TGTGCCAGCAGCTTGAGCGGGCCTAGCACAGATACGCAGTATTTT
cdr3_aa: CASSLSGPSTDTQYF
v_call: TRBV11-2
j_call: TRBJ2-3
d_call: -
clone_size: -

cdr3_nt: TGTGCTAGTGGTTTGGCCCTGACAGGGATCATTGGCGGGGAGCTGTTTTTT
cdr3_aa: CASGLALTGIIGGELFF
v_call: TRBV12-5
j_call: TRBJ2-2
d_call: TRBD1
clone_size: medium-sized

cdr3_nt: TGTGCCAGCAGCTCGTGGCGACTCGACAGCCGAGGGACCCAGTACTTC
cdr3_aa: CASSSWRLDSRGTQYF
v_call: TRBV5-4
j_call: TRBJ2-5
d_call: -
clone_size: -

cdr3_nt: TGTGCCAGCTCACCACGGGATAGCGGGGGGCCCGCGTACTTC
cdr3_aa: CASSPRDSGGPAYF
v_call: TRBV18
j_call: TRBJ2-5
d_call: TRBD2
clone_size: once

cdr3_nt: TGTGCCAGCAGGGGACTAGCGGGAGTCGGGGGCACAGATACGCAGTATTTT
cdr3_aa: CASRGLAGVGGTDTQYF
v_call: TRBV5-4
j_call: TRBJ2-3
d_call: TRBD2
clone_size: -

cdr3_nt: TGTGCCAGCAGATCACGGGTAGCAGATACGCAGTATTTT
cdr3_aa: CASRSRVADTQYF
v_call: TRBV7-9
j_call: TRBJ2-3
d_call: -
clone_size: -

cdr3_nt: TGTGCCTGGAGTGTTCAGGGGAACACTGAAGCTTTCTTT
cdr3_aa: CAWSVQGNTEAFF
v_call: TRBV30
j_call: TRBJ1-1
d_call: -
clone_size: -

cdr3_nt: TGTGCCAGCAGCTTAGGGTTTAGTAACACTGAAGCTTTCTTT
cdr3_aa: CASSLGFSNTEAFF
v_call: TRBV11-2
j_call: TRBJ1-1
d_call: -
clone_size: -

cdr3_nt: TGTGCCAGCAGTGGCGTCAGGGGGAACACTGAAGCTTTCTTT
cdr3_aa: CASSGVRGNTEAFF
v_call: TRBV2
j_call: TRBJ1-1
d_call: -
clone_size: -

cdr3_nt: TGTGCCAGCAGTTTGAAACCCTACACAGGGGATCAGCCCCAGCATTTT
cdr3_aa: CASSLKPYTGDQPQHF
v_call: TRBV27
j_call: TRBJ1-5
d_call: TRBD1
clone_size: -

cdr3_nt: TGTGCCAGCAGCGTAGCCAATGGGCAGTCGGCTAATGAAAAACTGTTTTTT
cdr3_aa: CASSVANGQSANEKLFF
v_call: TRBV9
j_call: TRBJ1-4
d_call: -
clone_size: -

cdr3_nt: TGCGCCAGCAGCTCCGTTCCGGGACAGGGTTACTACGAGCAGTACTTC
cdr3_aa: CASSSVPGQGYYEQYF
v_call: TRBV5-1
j_call: TRBJ2-7
d_call: TRBD1
clone_size: -

cdr3_nt: TGTGCCAGCATCCGGGACAGGGTCGACACCGGGGAGCTGTTTTTT
cdr3_aa: CASIRDRVDTGELFF
v_call: TRBV7-2
j_call: TRBJ2-2
d_call: TRBD1
clone_size: -

cdr3_nt: TGTGCCTGGACTAAGGGGGCTAACTATGGCTACACCTTC
cdr3_aa: CAWTKGANYGYTF
v_call: TRBV30
j_call: TRBJ1-2
d_call: -
clone_size: -

cdr3_nt: TGTGCCAGTAGTATTTTGGGCGATCAGCCCCAGCATTTT
cdr3_aa: CASSILGDQPQHF
v_call: TRBV19
j_call: TRBJ1-5
d_call: -
clone_size: -

cdr3_nt: TGTGCCAGTAAGGCGCCAGGGGGCTCACCCCTCCACTTT
cdr3_aa: CASKAPGGSPLHF
v_call: TRBV19
j_call: TRBJ1-6
d_call: TRBD1
clone_size: -

cdr3_nt: TGCGCCAGCAGTCCTGAGACGCTGGGGGCGCTTACCTTAGCCAAAAACATTCAGTACTTC
cdr3_aa: CASSPETLGALTLAKNIQYF
v_call: TRBV23-1
j_call: TRBJ2-4
d_call: -
clone_size: -

cdr3_nt: TGTGCCGGATCACGGGAGGGGAATGAGCAGTTCTTC
cdr3_aa: CAGSREGNEQFF
v_call: TRBV10-3
j_call: TRBJ2-1
d_call: TRBD2
clone_size: -

cdr3_nt: TGTGCCTGGAGTGGGACTAGCAACGGGGAGCTGTTTTTT
cdr3_aa: CAWSGTSNGELFF
v_call: TRBV30
j_call: TRBJ2-2
d_call: TRBD2
clone_size: -

cdr3_nt: TGTGCCAGCTCACCACCGCCAACCGGGACAGGAGCACCCCTCCACTTT
cdr3_aa: CASSPPPTGTGAPLHF
v_call: TRBV18
j_call: TRBJ1-6
d_call: TRBD1
clone_size: -

cdr3_nt: TGCGCCAGCAGTGGCGACAGGACCTACGAGCAGTACTTC
cdr3_aa: CASSGDRTYEQYF
v_call: TRBV10-1
j_call: TRBJ2-7
d_call: -
clone_size: -

cdr3_nt: TGCGCCAGCAGTGACCGGAGGCCCGCTGATACGCAGTATTTT
cdr3_aa: CASSDRRPADTQYF
v_call: TRBV10-1
j_call: TRBJ2-3
d_call: -
clone_size: -

cdr3_nt: TGCAGCGTCCGCACAGGGGACGAGAACACCGGGGAGCTGTTTTTT
cdr3_aa: CSVRTGDENTGELFF
v_call: TRBV29-1
j_call: TRBJ2-2
d_call: TRBD1
clone_size: -

cdr3_nt: TGTGCCAGCAGCGCGACAGGGCCCTACACCGGGGAGCTGTTTTTT
cdr3_aa: CASSATGPYTGELFF
v_call: TRBV7-3
j_call: TRBJ2-2
d_call: TRBD1
clone_size: -

cdr3_nt: TGTGCCTGGACGAGAAACGTAGGCACAGATACGCAGTATTTT
cdr3_aa: CAWTRNVGTDTQYF
v_call: TRBV30
j_call: TRBJ2-3
d_call: -
clone_size: few

cdr3_nt: TGTGCCAGTAGTGTCACGAGACAGGGGTACAATCAGCCCCAGCATTTT
cdr3_aa: CASSVTRQGYNQPQHF
v_call: TRBV19
j_call: TRBJ1-5
d_call: TRBD1
clone_size: once

cdr3_nt: TGTGCCAGCAGTGAATCGGGGACAGGGGGCACCAACTATGGCTACACCTTC
cdr3_aa: CASSESGTGGTNYGYTF
v_call: TRBV25-1
j_call: TRBJ1-2
d_call: TRBD1
clone_size: -

cdr3_nt: TGTGCCAGCAGCCGCGGACTAGCGGGAGGGTACAATGAGCAGTTCTTC
cdr3_aa: CASSRGLAGGYNEQFF
v_call: TRBV5-6
j_call: TRBJ2-1
d_call: TRBD2
clone_size: -

cdr3_nt: TGTGCCAGCAGCCGAGTGGGCGACAGGGCATTTAAGCCCCAGCATTTT
cdr3_aa: CASSRVGDRAFKPQHF
v_call: TRBV28
j_call: TRBJ1-5
d_call: TRBD1
clone_size: -

cdr3_nt: TGTGCCATCAGTGAGCCGGGACAGTCCTCCTACGAGCAGTACTTC
cdr3_aa: CAISEPGQSSYEQYF
v_call: TRBV10-3
j_call: TRBJ2-7
d_call: TRBD1
clone_size: -

cdr3_nt: TGCAGCGTTGAATCAGGACTAGCGGGAATCACAGATACGCAGTATTTT
cdr3_aa: CSVESGLAGITDTQYF
v_call: TRBV29-1
j_call: TRBJ2-3
d_call: TRBD2
clone_size: -

cdr3_nt: TGTGCCAGCAGTAGGACAGGGGACGGAGGCTACACCTTC
cdr3_aa: CASSRTGDGGYTF
v_call: TRBV25-1
j_call: TRBJ1-2
d_call: TRBD1
clone_size: once

cdr3_nt: TGTGCCAGTAGTTATTACAGGGGAAGCAATCAGCCCCAGCATTTT
cdr3_aa: CASSYYRGSNQPQHF
v_call: TRBV19
j_call: TRBJ1-5
d_call: TRBD1
clone_size: -

cdr3_nt: TGCGCCAGCAGCTTGGGAGACAGGGTGGATTCACCCCTCCACTTT
cdr3_aa: CASSLGDRVDSPLHF
v_call: TRBV5-1
j_call: TRBJ1-6
d_call: TRBD1
clone_size: -

cdr3_nt: TGCGCCAGCAGCCGGATAAAGGGACAGGGGGCGAGAGAGACCCAGTACTTC
cdr3_aa: CASSRIKGQGARETQYF
v_call: TRBV4-1
j_call: TRBJ2-5
d_call: TRBD1
clone_size: -

cdr3_nt: TGCAGCGTTGAAGGCCAGGACAAAAACATTCAGTACTTC
cdr3_aa: CSVEGQDKNIQYF
v_call: TRBV29-1
j_call: TRBJ2-4
d_call: -
clone_size: -

cdr3_nt: TGCGCCAGCAGCTTGGAACAGGGACAGGGGGGAAACACCATATATTTT
cdr3_aa: CASSLEQGQGGNTIYF
v_call: TRBV5-1
j_call: TRBJ1-3
d_call: TRBD1
clone_size: -

cdr3_nt: TGTGCCAGCAGTAGGGTAGCGGGAGTTTACGAGCAGTACTTC
cdr3_aa: CASSRVAGVYEQYF
v_call: TRBV7-9
j_call: TRBJ2-7
d_call: TRBD2
clone_size: -

cdr3_nt: TGTGCCAGCAGGTCGTATACAGATACGCAGTATTTT
cdr3_aa: CASRSYTDTQYF
v_call: TRBV6-6
j_call: TRBJ2-3
d_call: -
clone_size: few

cdr3_nt: TGTGCCAGTAGTATTGGGGCCAGGGGAGGGACTGAAGCTTTCTTT
cdr3_aa: CASSIGARGGTEAFF
v_call: TRBV19
j_call: TRBJ1-1
d_call: -
clone_size: -

cdr3_nt: TGTGCCAGCACCCCGACGACAGGGAAAGGCGGTGAAAAACTGTTTTTT
cdr3_aa: CASTPTTGKGGEKLFF
v_call: TRBV6-6
j_call: TRBJ1-4
d_call: TRBD1
clone_size: once

cdr3_nt: TGTGCCAGTAGTATCAGAGGCGAAAACACTGAAGCTTTCTTT
cdr3_aa: CASSIRGENTEAFF
v_call: TRBV19
j_call: TRBJ1-1
d_call: -
clone_size: -

cdr3_nt: TGTGCCAGCAGCGTGGGGCACTTGAACTCCTACAATGAGCAGTTCTTC
cdr3_aa: CASSVGHLNSYNEQFF
v_call: TRBV9
j_call: TRBJ2-1
d_call: -
clone_size: -

cdr3_nt: TGTGCCAGCAGTGAAGAATTCAAAAATCAGCCCCAGCATTTT
cdr3_aa: CASSEEFKNQPQHF
v_call: TRBV2
j_call: TRBJ1-5
d_call: -
clone_size: few